This T cell receptor (beta chain) is from a study of cytomegalovirus exposure and HLA in healthy donors. Study at large: Across about 400 genotyped donors, about 81% landed in the Caucasian-associated ancestry cluster. General study points: Presence/absence analyses treated sequencing depth as roughly uniform across donors. A later examination showed that TCR association rates differed by HLA locus, with DRB1 most and HLA-C fewest.

The PCR was carried out with 60 Vbeta primers and 13 Jbeta primers. The data were produced by immunoSEQ multiplex PCR, yet TCRdb's version contains in-frame clones alone and is incomplete. Here the sample spans tens of thousands of clones, 80% being singletons. A word on this clone: What it binds is not known.

The TCR originated in a woman in her twenties or thirties in good health and CMV-seronegative. The specimen was PBMCs.

This chain's CDR3 is CASSQDPGPNEKLFF. Here the CDR3 DNA reads TGTGCCAGCAGCCAAGATCCAGGGCCTAATGAAAAACTGTTTTTT. The chain links TRBV14 to TRBJ1-4, with D perhaps matching TRBD1 (5 bases). CDR1 and CDR2 (germline): SGHDN, FVKESK. This CDR3 contains 15 residues. V gave up 0 bases and J gave up 3 bases, with 8 bases separating them.